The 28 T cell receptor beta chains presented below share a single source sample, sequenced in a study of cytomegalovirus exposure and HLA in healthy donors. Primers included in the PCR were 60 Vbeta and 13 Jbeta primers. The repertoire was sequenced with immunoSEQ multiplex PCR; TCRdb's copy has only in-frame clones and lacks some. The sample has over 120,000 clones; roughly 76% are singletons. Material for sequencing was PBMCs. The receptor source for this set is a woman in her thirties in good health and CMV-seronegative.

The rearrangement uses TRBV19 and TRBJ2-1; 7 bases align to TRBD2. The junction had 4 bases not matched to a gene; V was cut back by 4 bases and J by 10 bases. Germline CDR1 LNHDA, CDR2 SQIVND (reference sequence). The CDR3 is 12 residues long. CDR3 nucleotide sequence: TGTGCCAGTAGTAGGGCTAGCGGAGAGCAGTTCTTC. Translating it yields CASSRASGEQFF.

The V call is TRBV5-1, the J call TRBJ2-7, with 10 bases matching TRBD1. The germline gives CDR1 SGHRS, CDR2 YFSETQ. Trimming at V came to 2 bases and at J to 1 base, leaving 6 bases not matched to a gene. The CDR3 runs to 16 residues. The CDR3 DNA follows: TGCGCCAGCAGCTTACCCGGGACAGGGGTTTCCTACGAGCAGTACTTC. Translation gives CASSLPGTGVSYEQYF.

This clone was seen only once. Here the CDR3 DNA reads TGCGCCAGCAGCTTCGCGGCTGAAGAGACCCAGTACTTC. It translates to CASSFAAEETQYF. The rearrangement uses TRBV5-1 and TRBJ2-5, with no clear D. The germline CDR1 and CDR2 sequences are SGHRS and YFSETQ. The CDR3 is 13 amino acids. The V end was cut by 2 bases, the J end by 3 bases, with 8 bases between.

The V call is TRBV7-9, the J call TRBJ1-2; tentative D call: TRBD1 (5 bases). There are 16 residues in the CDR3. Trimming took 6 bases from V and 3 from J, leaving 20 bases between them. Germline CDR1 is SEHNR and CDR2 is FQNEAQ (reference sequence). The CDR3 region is CASRSLGTGGDYGYTF. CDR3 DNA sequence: TGTGCCAGCAGGTCGCTTGGGACGGGAGGAGACTATGGCTACACCTTC.

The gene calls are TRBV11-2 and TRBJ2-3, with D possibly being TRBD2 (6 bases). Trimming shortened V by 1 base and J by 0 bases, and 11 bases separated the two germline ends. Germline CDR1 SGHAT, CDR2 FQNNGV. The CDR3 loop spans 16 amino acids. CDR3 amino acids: CASSLGVGGSTDTQYF. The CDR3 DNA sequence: TGTGCCAGCAGCTTAGGCGTGGGGGGTAGCACAGATACGCAGTATTTT.

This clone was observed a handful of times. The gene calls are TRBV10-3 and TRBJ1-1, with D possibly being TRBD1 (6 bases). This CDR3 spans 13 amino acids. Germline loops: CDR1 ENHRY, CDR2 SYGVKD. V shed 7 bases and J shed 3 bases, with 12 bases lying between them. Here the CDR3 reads CAIKDRYYTEAFF. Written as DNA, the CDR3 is TGTGCCATCAAAGACAGGTACTACACTGAAGCTTTCTTT.

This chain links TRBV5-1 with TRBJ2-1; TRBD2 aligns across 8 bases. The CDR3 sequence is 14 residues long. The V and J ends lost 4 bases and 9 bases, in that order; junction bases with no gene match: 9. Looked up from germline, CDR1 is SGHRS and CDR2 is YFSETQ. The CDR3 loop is CASSLVTSVVEQFF. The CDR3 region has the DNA TGCGCCAGCAGCCTCGTGACTAGCGTTGTTGAGCAGTTCTTC.

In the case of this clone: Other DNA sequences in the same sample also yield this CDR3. The CDR3 reads CSVTGGSTDTQYF. The CDR3 coding sequence is TGCAGCGTTACAGGGGGAAGCACAGATACGCAGTATTTT. V and J are TRBV29-1 and TRBJ2-3; 8 bases agree with TRBD1. J lost 0 bases, V lost 5 bases, and 1 base had no gene match. CDR1 is SQVTM, CDR2 ANQGSEA, per germline. The CDR3 has 13 residues.

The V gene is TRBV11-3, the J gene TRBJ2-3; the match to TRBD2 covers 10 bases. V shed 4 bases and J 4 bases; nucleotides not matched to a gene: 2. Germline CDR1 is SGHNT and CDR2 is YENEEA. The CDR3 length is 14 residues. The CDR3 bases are TGTGCCAGCAGCTATCTAGCGGGAGCAGATACGCAGTATTTT. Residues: CASSYLAGADTQYF.

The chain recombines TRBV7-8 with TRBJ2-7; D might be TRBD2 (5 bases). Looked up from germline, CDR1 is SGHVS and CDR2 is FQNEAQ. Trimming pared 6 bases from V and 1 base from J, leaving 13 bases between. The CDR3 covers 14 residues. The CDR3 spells CASRGYGKSYEQYF. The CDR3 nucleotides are TGTGCCAGCAGAGGATACGGGAAATCCTACGAGCAGTACTTC.

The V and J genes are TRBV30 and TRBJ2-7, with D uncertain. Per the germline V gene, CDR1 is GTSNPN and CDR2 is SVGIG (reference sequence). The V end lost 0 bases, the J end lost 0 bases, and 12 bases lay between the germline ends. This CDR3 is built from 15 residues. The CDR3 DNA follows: TGTGCCTGGAGTGTACATGAACAGACCTCCTACGAGCAGTACTTC. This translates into CAWSVHEQTSYEQYF.

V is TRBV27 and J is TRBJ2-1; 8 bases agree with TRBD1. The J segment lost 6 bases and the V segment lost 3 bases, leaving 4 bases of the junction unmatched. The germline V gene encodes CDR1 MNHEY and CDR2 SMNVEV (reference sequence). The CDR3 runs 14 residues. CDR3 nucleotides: TGTGCCAGCAGTTTCCGCGACAGGGGCAATGAGCAGTTCTTC. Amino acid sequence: CASSFRDRGNEQFF.

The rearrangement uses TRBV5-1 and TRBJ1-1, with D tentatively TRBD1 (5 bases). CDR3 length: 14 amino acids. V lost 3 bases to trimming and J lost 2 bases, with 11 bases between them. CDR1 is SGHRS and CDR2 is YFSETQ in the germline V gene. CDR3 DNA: TGCGCCAGCAGCTACCGGGGGGAAAACACTGAAGCTTTCTTT. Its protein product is CASSYRGENTEAFF. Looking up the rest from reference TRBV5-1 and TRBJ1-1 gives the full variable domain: KAGVTQTPRYLIKTRGQQVTLSCSPISGHRSVSWYQQTPGQGLQFLFEYFSETQRNKGNFPGRFSGRQFSNSRSEMNVSTLELGDSALYLCASSYRGENTEAFFGQGTRLTVV.

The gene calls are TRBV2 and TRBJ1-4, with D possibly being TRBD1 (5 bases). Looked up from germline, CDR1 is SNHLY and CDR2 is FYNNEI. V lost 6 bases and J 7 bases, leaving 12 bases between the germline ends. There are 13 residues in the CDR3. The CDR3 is CASSDTGSEKLFF. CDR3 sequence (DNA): TGTGCCAGCAGCGACACAGGATCTGAAAAACTGTTTTTT.

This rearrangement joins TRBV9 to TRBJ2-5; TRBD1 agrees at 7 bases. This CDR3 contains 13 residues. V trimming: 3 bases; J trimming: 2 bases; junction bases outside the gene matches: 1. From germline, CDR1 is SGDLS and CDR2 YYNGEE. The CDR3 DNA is TGTGCCAGCAGCGCGGGACAGCAAGAGACCCAGTACTTC. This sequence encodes CASSAGQQETQYF.

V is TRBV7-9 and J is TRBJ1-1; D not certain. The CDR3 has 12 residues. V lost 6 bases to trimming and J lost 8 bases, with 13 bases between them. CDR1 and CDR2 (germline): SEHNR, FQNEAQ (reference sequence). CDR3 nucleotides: TGTGCCAGCAGTCCAGGAAACGGAGAAGCTTTCTTT. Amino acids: CASSPGNGEAFF.

CDR3 sequence: CASSRGLAGGVGTDTQYF. CDR3 sequence (DNA): TGCGCCAGCAGTAGGGGACTAGCGGGAGGAGTCGGCACAGATACGCAGTATTTT. The V call is TRBV10-1, the J call TRBJ2-3, with 15 positions matching TRBD2. The J segment lost 1 base and the V segment lost 5 bases, leaving 7 bases of the junction unmatched. The CDR3 covers 18 residues. The germline V gene encodes CDR1 WNHNN and CDR2 SYGVQD (reference sequence).

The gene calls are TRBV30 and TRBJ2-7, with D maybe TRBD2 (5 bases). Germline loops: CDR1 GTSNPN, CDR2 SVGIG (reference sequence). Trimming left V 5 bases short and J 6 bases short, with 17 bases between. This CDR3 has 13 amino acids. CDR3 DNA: TGTGCCTGGTCCGACGGGGTTGGCTGCGAGCAGTACTTC. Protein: CAWSDGVGCEQYF.

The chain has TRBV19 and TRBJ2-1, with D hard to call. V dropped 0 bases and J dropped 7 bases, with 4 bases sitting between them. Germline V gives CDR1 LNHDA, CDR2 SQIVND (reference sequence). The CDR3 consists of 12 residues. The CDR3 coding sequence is TGTGCCAGTAGTATAGACCGGAATGAGCAGTTCTTC. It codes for CASSIDRNEQFF.

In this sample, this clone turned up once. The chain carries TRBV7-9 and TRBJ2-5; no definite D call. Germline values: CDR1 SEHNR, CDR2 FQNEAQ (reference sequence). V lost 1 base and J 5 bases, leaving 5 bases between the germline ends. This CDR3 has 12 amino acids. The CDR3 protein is CASSLDRETQYF. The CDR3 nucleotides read TGTGCCAGCAGCTTAGATCGGGAGACCCAGTACTTC.

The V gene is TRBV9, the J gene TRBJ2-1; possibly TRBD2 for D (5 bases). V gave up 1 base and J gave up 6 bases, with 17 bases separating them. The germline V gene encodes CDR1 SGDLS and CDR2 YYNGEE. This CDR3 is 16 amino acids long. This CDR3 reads CASSVSLSGRSNEQFF. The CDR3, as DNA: TGTGCCAGCAGCGTATCTCTCTCGGGGAGATCCAATGAGCAGTTCTTC.

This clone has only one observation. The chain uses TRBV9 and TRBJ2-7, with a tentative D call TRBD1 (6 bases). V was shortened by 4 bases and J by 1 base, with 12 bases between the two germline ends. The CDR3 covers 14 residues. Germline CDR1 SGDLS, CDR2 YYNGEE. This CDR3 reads CASSPPDRSYEQYF. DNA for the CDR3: TGTGCCAGCAGCCCCCCGGACAGATCCTACGAGCAGTACTTC. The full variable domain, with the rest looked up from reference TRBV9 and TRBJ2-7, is DSGVTQTPKHLITATGQRVTLRCSPRSGDLSVYWYQQSLDQGLQFLIQYYNGEERAKGNILERFSAQQFPDLHSELNLSSLELGDSALYFCASSPPDRSYEQYFGPGTRLTVT.

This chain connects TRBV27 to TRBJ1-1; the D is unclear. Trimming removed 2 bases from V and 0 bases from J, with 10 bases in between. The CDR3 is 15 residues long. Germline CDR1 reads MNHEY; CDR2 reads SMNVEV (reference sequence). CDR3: CASSLGPPLNTEAFF. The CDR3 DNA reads TGTGCCAGCAGTTTAGGGCCTCCCCTGAACACTGAAGCTTTCTTT.

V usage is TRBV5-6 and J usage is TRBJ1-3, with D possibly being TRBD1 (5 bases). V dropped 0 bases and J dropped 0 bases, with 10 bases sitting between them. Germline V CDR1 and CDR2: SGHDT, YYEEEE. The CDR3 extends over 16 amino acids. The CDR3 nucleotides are TGTGCCAGCAGCTTGGGACAGTACCACTCTGGAAACACCATATATTTT. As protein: CASSLGQYHSGNTIYF.

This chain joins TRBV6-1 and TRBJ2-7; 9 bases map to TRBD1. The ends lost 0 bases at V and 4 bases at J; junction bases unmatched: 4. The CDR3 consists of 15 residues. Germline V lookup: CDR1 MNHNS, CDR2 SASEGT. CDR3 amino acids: CASSEAGTGTYEQYF. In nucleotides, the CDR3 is TGTGCCAGCAGTGAAGCGGGGACAGGGACGTACGAGCAGTACTTC.

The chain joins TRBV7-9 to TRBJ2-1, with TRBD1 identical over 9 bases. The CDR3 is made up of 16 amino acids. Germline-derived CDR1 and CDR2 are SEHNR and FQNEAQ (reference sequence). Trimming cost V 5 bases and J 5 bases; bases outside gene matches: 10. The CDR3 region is CASSESTGGSHNEQFF. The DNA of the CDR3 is TGTGCCAGCAGCGAATCGACAGGGGGGTCTCACAATGAGCAGTTCTTC.

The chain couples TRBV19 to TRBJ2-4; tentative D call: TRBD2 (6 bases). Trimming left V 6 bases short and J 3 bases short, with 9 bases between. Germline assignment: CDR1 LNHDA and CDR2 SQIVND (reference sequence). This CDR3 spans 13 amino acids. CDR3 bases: TGTGCCAGTAGGGATAGCGGCAAAAACATTCAGTACTTC. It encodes CASRDSGKNIQYF. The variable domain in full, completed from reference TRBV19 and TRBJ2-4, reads DGGITQSPKYLFRKEGQNVTLSCEQNLNHDAMYWYRQDPGQGLRLIYYSQIVNDFQKGDIAEGYSVSREKKESFPLTVTSAQKNPTAFYLCASRDSGKNIQYFGAGTRLSVL.

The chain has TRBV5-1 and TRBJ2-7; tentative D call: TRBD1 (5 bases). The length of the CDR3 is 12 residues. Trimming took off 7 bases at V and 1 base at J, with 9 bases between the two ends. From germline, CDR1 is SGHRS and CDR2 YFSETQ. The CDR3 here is CASGDSSYEQYF. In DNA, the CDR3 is TGCGCCAGCGGCGACAGTTCCTACGAGCAGTACTTC. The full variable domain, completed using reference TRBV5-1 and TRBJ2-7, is KAGVTQTPRYLIKTRGQQVTLSCSPISGHRSVSWYQQTPGQGLQFLFEYFSETQRNKGNFPGRFSGRQFSNSRSEMNVSTLELGDSALYLCASGDSSYEQYFGPGTRLTVT.